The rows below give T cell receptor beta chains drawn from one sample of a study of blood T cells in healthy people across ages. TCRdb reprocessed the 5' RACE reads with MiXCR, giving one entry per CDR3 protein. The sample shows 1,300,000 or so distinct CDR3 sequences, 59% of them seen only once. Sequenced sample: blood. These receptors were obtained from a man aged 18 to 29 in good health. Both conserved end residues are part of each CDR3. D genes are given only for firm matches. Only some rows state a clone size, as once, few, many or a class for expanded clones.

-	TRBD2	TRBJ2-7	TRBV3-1	CASSQVFSREASYEQYF	TGTGCCAGCAGCCAAGTGTTTTCTCGGGAGGCATCCTACGAGCAGTACTTC
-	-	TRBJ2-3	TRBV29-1	CSVDGEDTQYF	TGCAGCGTTGATGGGGAAGATACGCAGTATTTT
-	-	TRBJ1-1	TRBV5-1	CASSRDVNTEAFF	TGCGCCAGCAGCCGTGATGTGAACACTGAAGCTTTCTTT
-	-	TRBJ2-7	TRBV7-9	CASSSSGESSSYEQYF	TGTGCCAGCAGCTCTTCAGGCGAATCTAGCTCCTACGAGCAGTACTTC
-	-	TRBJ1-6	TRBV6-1	CASSEVPGQENNSPLHF	TGTGCCAGCAGTGAAGTCCCAGGGCAGGAAAATAATTCACCCCTCCACTTT
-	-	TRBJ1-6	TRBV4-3	CASSFRGGDSPLHF	TGCGCCAGCAGCTTCCGGGGTGGGGATTCACCCCTCCACTTT
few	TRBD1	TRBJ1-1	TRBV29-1	CSVQYRGPRNTEAFF	TGCAGCGTCCAATACAGGGGGCCACGGAACACTGAAGCTTTCTTT
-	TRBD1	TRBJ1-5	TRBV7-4	CASSLDGPPTGGSNQPQHF	TGTGCCAGCAGCTTAGACGGCCCCCCAACAGGGGGTAGCAATCAGCCCCAGCATTTT
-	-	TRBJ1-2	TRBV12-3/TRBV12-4	CASSRTSLLYGYTF	TGTGCCAGCAGTCGGACCTCTCTTTTATATGGCTACACCTTC
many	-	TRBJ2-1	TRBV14	CASSQGGPYNEQFF	TGTGCCAGCAGCCAAGGGGGACCCTACAATGAGCAGTTCTTC
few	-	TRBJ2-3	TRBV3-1	CASSQEGGLPADTQYF	TGTGCCAGCAGCCAAGAAGGGGGACTACCGGCAGATACGCAGTATTTT
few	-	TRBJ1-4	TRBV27	CASRDGTLVGPNEKLFF	TGTGCCAGCAGGGACGGGACTCTCGTGGGGCCTAATGAAAAACTGTTTTTT
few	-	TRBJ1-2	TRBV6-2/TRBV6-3	CASSYPGETVGYTF	TGTGCCAGCAGTTACCCAGGGGAAACGGTCGGCTACACCTTC
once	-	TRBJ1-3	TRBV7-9	CASSPPPWTASSGNTIYF	TGTGCCAGCAGCCCTCCACCATGGACAGCGAGCTCTGGAAACACCATATATTTT